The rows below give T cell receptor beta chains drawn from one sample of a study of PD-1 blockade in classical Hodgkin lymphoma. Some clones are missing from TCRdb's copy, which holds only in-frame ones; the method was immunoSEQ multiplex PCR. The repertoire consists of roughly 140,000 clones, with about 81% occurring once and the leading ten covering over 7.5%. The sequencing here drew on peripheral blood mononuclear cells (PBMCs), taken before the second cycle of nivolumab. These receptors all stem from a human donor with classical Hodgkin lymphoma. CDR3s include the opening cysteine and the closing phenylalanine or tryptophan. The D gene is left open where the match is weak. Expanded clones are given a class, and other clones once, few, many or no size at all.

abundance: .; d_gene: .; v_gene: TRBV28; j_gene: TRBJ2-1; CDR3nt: TGTGCCAGCAGTGGGGGGCGTTACTCCTACAATGAGCAGTTCTTC; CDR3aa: CASSGGRYSYNEQFF
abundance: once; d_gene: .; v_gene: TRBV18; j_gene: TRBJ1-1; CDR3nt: TGTGCCAGCTCACAGGCGAACACTGAAGCTTTCTTT; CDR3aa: CASSQANTEAFF
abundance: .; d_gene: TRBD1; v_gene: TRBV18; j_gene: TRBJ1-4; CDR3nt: TGTGCCAGCTCCCCGGGACAGGGGAATGAAAAACTGTTTTTT; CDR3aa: CASSPGQGNEKLFF
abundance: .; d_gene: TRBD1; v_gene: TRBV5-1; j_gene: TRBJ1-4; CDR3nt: TGCGCCAGCAGCTTGAGTGTACAGGGGGCATGGGAAAAACTGTTTTTT; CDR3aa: CASSLSVQGAWEKLFF
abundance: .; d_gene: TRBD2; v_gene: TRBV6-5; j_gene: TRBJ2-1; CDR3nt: TGTGCCAGCAGTTACTCCGGGACTAGCGGGGGGGGTGAGCAGTTCTTC; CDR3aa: CASSYSGTSGGGEQFF
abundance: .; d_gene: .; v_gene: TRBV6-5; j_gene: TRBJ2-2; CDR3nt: TGTGCCAGCAAGGGGTCTGTCACCGGGGAGCTGTTTTTT; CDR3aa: CASKGSVTGELFF
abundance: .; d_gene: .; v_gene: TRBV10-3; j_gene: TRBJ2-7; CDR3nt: TGTGCCATCAGTGATGCGGTGGGACTCTCCTACGAGCAGTACTTC; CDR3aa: CAISDAVGLSYEQYF
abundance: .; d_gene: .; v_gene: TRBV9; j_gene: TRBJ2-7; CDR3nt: TGTGCCAGCAGCGTAGATCTGGGTATTGGCGAGCAGTACTTC; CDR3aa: CASSVDLGIGEQYF
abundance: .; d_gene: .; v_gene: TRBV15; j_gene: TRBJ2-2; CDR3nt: TGTGCCACCAGCAGAGACAGGGTCGGGGAGCTGTTTTTT; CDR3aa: CATSRDRVGELFF
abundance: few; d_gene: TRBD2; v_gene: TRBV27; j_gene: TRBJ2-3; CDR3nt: TGTGCCAGCAGTCCCCGACTAGCGGGAGTGTCCACAGATACGCAGTATTTT; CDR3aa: CASSPRLAGVSTDTQYF
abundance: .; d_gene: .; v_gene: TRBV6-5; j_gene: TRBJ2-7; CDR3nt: TGTGCCAGCAGCCCCGAACGGAGTATAGGGGAGCAGTACTTC; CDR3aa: CASSPERSIGEQYF
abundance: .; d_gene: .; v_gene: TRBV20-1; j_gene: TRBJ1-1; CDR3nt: TGCAGTGCTAGAATGGTACCTGAAGCTTTCTTT; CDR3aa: CSARMVPEAFF
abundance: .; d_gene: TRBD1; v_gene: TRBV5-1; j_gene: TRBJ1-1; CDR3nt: TGCGCCAGCAGCTTCAGCCCCGGGACAGGGAATACTGAAGCTTTCTTT; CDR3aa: CASSFSPGTGNTEAFF
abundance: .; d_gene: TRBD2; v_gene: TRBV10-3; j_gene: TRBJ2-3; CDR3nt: TGTGCCATCAGTGACCCAGCGGGGGGGCCAGATACGCAGTATTTT; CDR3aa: CAISDPAGGPDTQYF
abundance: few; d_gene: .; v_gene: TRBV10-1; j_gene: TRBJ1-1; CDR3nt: TGCGCCAGCAGTGACGGGCCCCAAGCTTTCTTT; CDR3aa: CASSDGPQAFF
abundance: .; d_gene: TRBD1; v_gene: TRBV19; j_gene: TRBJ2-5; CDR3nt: TGTGCCAGTAGTATGATGGACAGGGGAGAGACCCAGTACTTC; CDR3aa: CASSMMDRGETQYF
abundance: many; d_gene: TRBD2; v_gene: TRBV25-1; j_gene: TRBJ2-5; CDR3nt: TGTGCCAGCAGTGAACGGACTAGATGGGAGACCCAGTACTTC; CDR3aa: CASSERTRWETQYF
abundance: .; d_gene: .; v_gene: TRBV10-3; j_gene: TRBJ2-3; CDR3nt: TGTGCCATCAGTGAGTCCTCGACAGCTCGCCCTTATAATACGCAGTATTTT; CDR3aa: CAISESSTARPYNTQYF
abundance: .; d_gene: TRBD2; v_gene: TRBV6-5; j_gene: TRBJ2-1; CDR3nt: TGTGCCAGCAGTTACACACTAGCGGGGGGCCCCCAGTTCTTC; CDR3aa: CASSYTLAGGPQFF
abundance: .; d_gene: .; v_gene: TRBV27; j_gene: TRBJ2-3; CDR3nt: TGTGCCAGCAGGTCACTAGCCCCGGGCACAGATACGCAGTATTTT; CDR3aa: CASRSLAPGTDTQYF
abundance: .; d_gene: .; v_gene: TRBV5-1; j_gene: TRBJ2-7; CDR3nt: TGCGCCAGCAGCTTGGGGGCAGGCCCCTACGAGCAGTACTTC; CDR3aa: CASSLGAGPYEQYF
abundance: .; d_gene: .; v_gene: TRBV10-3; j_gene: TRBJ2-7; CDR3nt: TGTGCCATCAGTCAGAAGGGCAACGTCAACTACGAGCAGTACTTC; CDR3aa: CAISQKGNVNYEQYF
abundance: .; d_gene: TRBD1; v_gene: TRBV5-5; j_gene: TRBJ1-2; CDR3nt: TGTGCCAGCAGCTTGTTTGGGACAGGGGTGGAAGGCTACACCTTC; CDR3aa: CASSLFGTGVEGYTF
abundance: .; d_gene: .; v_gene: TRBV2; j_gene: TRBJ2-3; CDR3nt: TGTGCCAGCAGCGACCTAGCCAGCACAGATACGCAGTATTTT; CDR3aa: CASSDLASTDTQYF
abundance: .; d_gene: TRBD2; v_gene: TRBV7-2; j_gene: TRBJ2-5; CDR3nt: TGTGCCAGCAGCTTAATCGATCTAGCGGGGGAAGAGACCCAGTACTTC; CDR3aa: CASSLIDLAGEETQYF
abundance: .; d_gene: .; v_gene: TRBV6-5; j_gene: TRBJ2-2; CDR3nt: TGTGCCAGCAGTTCCCTCCTCCTGGGCGGGGAGCTGTTTTTT; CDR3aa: CASSSLLLGGELFF
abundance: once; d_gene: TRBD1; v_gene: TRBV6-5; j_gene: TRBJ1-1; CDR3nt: TGTGCCAGCAGTTACTCGGGACAGGGAAACACTGAAGCTTTCTTT; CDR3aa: CASSYSGQGNTEAFF
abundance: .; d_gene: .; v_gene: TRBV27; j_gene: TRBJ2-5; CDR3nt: TGTGCCAGCAGCGTAGAGCGAAACCAAGAGACCCAGTACTTC; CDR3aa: CASSVERNQETQYF
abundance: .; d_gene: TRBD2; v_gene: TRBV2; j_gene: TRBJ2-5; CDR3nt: TGTGCCAGCAGTGAAGGGCGGGGGGCTTTTGGAGAGACCCAGTACTTC; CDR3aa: CASSEGRGAFGETQYF
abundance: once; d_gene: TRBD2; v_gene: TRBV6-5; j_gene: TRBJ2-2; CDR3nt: TGTGCCAGCGGATGGGGGGGACTGAACACCGGGGAGCTGTTTTTT; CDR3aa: CASGWGGLNTGELFF
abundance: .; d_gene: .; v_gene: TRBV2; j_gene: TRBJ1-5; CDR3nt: TGTGCCAGCAGTGTTGAACTTCCGGTTTTTTTGGGAAGCAGAGGTCAGCCCCAGCATTTT; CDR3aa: CASSVELPVFLGSRGQPQHF
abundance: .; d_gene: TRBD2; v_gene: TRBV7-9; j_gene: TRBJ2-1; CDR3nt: TGTGCCAGCAGCTTAATTGGTAGCGGGTACTACAATGAGCAGTTCTTC; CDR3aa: CASSLIGSGYYNEQFF
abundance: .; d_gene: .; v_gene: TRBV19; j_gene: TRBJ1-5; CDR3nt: TGTGCCAGTAGTATAGTGGGGGGCGAGGGTCAGCCCCAGCATTTT; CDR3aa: CASSIVGGEGQPQHF
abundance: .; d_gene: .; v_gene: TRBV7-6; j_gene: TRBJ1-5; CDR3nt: TGTGCCAGCGCCCCGATGGCAGGGGCAAATCAGCCCCAGCATTTT; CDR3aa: CASAPMAGANQPQHF
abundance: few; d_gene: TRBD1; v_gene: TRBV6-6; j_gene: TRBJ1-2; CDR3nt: TGTGCCAGCAGTTACGAGGGGCAGGGGGTGAGTGGCTACACCTTC; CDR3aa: CASSYEGQGVSGYTF
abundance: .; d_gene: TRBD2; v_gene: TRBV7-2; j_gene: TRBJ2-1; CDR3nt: TGTGCCAGCCGACTAGCGGGAGTTGATGAGCAGTTCTTC; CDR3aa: CASRLAGVDEQFF
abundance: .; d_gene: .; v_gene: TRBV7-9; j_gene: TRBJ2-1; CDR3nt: TGTGCCAGCAGCTTACACAGGGCGGCCTACAATGAGCAGTTCTTC; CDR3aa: CASSLHRAAYNEQFF
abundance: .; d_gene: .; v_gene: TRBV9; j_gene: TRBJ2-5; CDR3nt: TGTGCCAGCAGCGTAGCGGGGGGCCAGCTATATGAGACCCAGTACTTC; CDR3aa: CASSVAGGQLYETQYF
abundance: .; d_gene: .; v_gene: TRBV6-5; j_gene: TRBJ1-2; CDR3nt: TGTGCCAGCAGTGCGGACAGATATGGCTACACCTTC; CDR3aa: CASSADRYGYTF